This TCR beta chain originates from a study of T-cell reconstitution after alpha-beta-depleted transplantation in children. General observations from the study: T-cell counts and diversity at one year following transplant were attributed mainly to newly produced T cells. Several hundred graft clones that had expanded were reportedly the source of alpha-beta T cells about two months after transplant. The study traced high day-60 TCRbeta diversity in some patients to surviving recipient T cells and thymic progenitors.

CDR1 and CDR2 from the germline V gene are SGHVS and FNYEAQ. CDR3 size: 16 residues. V trimming: 1 base; J trimming: 2 bases; junction bases outside the gene matches: 3. Unique molecular identifiers were incorporated when the TCRbeta library was constructed. TCRdb reprocessed the PCR reads via MiXCR and lists one record per CDR3 protein. This table holds approximately 220,000 distinct CDR3 sequences, about 15% found once. On this clonotype itself: Its antigen is as yet unknown.

This receptor was obtained from a male patient between 2 and 15 years old who had a stem cell transplant for acute lymphoblastic leukemia, so the T cells may come from the graft donor. The specimen comprised PBMCs, mostly from graft donor cells, sampled 360 days after TCRalphabeta/CD19-depleted stem cell transplant. The chain has TRBV7-6 and TRBJ2-5, with TRBD2 matching 11 bases. CDR3 bases: TGTGCCAGCAGCTTAGAGATAGCGGGGGGGCAAGAGACCCAGTACTTC. This translates into CASSLEIAGGQETQYF.